This T cell receptor beta chain was observed in a study of blood T cell repertoires in COVID-19. There are 16 residues in the CDR3. Germline V gene data show CDR1 as SGHNT and CDR2 as YYREEE (reference sequence). Trimming pared 0 bases from V and 0 bases from J, leaving 13 bases between. Assay used: immunoSEQ multiplex PCR; TCRdb lists only in-frame clones, some missing. The data contain roughly 41,000 clones, around 90% of them singletons. The chain links TRBV5-4 to TRBJ2-7; tentative D call: TRBD1 (6 bases). The source material was peripheral blood. The sequence was obtained from a man aged 55 to 70 with active or convalescent COVID-19. Here the CDR3 reads CASSLAGQQGSYEQYF. The CDR3 nucleotides are TGTGCCAGCAGCTTGGCCGGACAGCAAGGCTCCTACGAGCAGTACTTC.